This T cell receptor (beta chain) was sequenced during a study of shared clonotypes between healthy human individuals. In germline, CDR1 is SEHNR, CDR2 FQNEAQ (reference sequence). V lost 5 bases and J lost 10, with 12 bases in between. The length of the CDR3 is 12 residues. The study's findings and limits: Across a handful of donors, naive CD4 shared around 5.1%, naive CD8 around 4%, memory CD4 2.3%, memory CD8 more than 0.35%. Sorted-subset sequencing was shown by rarefaction to be incomplete despite large depth.

Notes on this clone: The antigen remains unidentified.

The method was immunoSEQ multiplex PCR; TCRdb's version includes in-frame clones alone and lacks a portion of them. The sample lists tens of thousands of clones; about 63% were seen once. The chain has TRBV7-9 and TRBJ2-1; TRBD2 might be the D (5 bases). The sequence came from a man younger than 40 in good health. The source material was memory CD8+ T cells sorted from blood. Noted subset: CD45RO+ cells pooled with CCR7-negative TemRA cells. The CDR3 DNA reads as TGTGCCAGCAGCCTCGGACTGACGGAGCAGTTCTTC. This sequence encodes CASSLGLTEQFF.